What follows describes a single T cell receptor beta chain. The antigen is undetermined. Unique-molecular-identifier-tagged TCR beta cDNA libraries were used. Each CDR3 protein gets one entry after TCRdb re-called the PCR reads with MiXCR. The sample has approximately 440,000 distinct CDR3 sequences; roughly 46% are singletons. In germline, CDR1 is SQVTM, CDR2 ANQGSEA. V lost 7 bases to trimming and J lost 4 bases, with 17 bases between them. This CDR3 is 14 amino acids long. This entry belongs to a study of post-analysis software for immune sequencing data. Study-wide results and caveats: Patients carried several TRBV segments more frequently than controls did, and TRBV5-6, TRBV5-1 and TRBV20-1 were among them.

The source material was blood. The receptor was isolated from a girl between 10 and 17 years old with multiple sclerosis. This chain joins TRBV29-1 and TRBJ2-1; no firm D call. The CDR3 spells CSAPEPVKYNEQFF. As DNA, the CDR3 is TGCAGCGCCCCAGAACCTGTTAAATACAATGAGCAGTTCTTC.